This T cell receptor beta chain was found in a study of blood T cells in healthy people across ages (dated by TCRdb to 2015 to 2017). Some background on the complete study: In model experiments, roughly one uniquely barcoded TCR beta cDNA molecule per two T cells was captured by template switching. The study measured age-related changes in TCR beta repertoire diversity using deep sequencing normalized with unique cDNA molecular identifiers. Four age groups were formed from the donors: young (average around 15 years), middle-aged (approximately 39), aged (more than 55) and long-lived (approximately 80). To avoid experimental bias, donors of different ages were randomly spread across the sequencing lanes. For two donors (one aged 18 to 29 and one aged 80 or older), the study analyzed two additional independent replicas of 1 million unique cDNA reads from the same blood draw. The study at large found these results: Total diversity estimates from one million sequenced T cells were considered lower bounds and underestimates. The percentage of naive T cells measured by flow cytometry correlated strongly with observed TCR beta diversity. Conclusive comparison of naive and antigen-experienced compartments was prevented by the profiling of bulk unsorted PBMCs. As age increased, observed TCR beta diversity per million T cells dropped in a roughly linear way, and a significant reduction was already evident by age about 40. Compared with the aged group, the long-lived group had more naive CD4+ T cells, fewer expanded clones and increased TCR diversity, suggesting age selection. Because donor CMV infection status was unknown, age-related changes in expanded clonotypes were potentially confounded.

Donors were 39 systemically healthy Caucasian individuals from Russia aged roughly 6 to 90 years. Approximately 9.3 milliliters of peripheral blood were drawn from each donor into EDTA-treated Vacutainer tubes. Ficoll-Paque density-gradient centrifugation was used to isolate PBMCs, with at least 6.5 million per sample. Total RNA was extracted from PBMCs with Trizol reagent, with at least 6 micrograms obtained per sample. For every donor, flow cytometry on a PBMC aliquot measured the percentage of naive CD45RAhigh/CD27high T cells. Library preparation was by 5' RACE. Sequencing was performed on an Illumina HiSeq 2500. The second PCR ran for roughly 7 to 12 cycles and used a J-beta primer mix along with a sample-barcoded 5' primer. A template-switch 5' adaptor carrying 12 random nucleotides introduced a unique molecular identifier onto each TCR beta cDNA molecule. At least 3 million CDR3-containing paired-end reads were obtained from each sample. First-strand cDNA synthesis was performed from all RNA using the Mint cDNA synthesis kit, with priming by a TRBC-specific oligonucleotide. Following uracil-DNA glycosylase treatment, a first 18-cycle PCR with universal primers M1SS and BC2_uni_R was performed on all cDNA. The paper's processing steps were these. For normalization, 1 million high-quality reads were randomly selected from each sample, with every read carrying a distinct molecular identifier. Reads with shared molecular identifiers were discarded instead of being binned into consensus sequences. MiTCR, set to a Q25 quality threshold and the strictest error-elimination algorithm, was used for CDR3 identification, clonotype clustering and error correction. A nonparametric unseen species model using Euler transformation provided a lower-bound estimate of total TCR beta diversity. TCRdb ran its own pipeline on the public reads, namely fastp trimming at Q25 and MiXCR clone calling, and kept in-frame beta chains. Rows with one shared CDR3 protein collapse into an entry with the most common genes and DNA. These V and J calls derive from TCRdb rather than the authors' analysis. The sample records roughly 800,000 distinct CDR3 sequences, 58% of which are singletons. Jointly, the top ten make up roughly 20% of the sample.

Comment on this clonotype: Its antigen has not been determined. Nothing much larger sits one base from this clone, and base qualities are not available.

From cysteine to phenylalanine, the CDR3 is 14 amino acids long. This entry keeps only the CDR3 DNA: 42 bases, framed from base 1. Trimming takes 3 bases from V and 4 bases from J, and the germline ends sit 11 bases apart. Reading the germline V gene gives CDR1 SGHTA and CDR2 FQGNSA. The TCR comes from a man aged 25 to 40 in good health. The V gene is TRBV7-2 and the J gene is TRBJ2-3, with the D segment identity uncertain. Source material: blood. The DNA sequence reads TGTGCCAGCAGCTTTTCAGAGATCGCAGATACGCAGTATTTT. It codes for CASSFSEIADTQYF.